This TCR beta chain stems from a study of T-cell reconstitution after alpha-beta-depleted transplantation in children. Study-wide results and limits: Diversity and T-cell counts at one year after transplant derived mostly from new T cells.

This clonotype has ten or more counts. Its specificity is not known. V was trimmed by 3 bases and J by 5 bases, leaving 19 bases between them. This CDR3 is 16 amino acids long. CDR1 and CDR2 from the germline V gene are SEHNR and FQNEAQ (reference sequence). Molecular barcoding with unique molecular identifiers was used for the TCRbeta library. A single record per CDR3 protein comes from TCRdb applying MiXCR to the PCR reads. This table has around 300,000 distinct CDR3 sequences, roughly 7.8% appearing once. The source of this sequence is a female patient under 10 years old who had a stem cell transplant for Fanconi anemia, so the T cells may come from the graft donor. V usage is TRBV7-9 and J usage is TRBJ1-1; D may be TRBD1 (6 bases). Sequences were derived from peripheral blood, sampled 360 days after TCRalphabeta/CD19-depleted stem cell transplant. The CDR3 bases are TGTGCCAGCAGCTTTCCCAGGGGCCGTGCTGAGACTGAAGCTTTCTTT. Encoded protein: CASSFPRGRAETEAFF.